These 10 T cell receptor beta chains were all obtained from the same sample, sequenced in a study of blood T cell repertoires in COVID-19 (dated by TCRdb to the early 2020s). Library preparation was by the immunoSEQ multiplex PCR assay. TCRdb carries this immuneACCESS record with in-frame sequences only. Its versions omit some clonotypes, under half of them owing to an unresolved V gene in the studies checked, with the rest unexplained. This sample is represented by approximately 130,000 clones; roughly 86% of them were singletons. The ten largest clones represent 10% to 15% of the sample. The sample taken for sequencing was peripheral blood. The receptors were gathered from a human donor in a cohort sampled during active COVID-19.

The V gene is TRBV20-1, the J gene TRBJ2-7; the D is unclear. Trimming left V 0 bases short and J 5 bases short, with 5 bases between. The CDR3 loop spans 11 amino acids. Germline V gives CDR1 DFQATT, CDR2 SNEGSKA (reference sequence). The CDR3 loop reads CSARDGNEQYF. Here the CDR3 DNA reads TGCAGTGCTAGAGATGGCAACGAGCAGTACTTC.

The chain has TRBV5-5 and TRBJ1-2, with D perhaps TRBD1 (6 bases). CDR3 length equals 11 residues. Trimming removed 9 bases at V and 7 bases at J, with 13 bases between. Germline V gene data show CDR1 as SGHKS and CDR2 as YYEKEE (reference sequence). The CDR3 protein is CAINTGSGYTF. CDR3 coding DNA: TGTGCCATCAATACAGGGAGTGGCTACACCTTC.

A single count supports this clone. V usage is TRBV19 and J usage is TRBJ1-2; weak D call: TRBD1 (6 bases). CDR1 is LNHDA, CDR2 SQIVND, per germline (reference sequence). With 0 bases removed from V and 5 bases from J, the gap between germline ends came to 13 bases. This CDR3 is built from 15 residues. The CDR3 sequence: CASSIDTGTTYGYTF. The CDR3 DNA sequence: TGTGCCAGTAGTATAGATACCGGGACAACGTATGGCTACACCTTC.

This CDR3 reads CASSQWTGDGYTF. The CDR3 nucleotides read TGCGCCAGCAGCCAATGGACAGGGGATGGCTACACCTTC. This sequence joins TRBV5-1 and TRBJ1-2, with 9 bases that match TRBD1. The CDR3 is 13 residues long. CDR1 SGHRS and CDR2 YFSETQ come from the germline V gene. J gave up 6 bases and V 4 bases, and 4 bases lay outside the gene matches.

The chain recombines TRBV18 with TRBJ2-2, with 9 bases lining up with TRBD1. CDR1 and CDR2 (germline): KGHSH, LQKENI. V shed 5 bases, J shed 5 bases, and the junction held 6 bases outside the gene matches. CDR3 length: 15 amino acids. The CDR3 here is CASSKRQGGTGELFF. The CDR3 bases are TGTGCCAGCTCAAAAAGACAGGGGGGAACCGGGGAGCTGTTTTTT.

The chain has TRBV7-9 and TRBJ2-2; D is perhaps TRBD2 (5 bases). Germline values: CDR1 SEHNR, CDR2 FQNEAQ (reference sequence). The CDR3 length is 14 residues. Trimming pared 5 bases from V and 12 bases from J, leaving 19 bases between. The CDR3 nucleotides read TGTGCCAGCAGCGCCCCCGAGGGCGAGGAGAAGCTGTTTTTT. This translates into CASSAPEGEEKLFF.

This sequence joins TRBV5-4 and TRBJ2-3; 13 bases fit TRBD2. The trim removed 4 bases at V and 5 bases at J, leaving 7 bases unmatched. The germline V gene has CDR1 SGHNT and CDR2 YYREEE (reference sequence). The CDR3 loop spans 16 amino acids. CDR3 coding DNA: TGTGCCAGCAGCGCACTAGCGGGGGGGCTTTTAGATACGCAGTATTTT. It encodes CASSALAGGLLDTQYF.

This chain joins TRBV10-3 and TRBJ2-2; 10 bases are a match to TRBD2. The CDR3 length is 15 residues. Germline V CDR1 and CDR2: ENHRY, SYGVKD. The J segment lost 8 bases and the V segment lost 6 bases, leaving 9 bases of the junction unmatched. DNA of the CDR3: TGTGCCATCAGGCCCCCCCTAGCGGGGGCGGGGGAGCTGTTTTTT. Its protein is CAIRPPLAGAGELFF.

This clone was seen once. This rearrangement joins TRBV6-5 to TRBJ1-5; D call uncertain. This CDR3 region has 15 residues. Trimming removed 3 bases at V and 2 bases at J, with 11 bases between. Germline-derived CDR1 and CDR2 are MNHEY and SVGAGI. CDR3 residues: CASSYTRAGNQPQHF. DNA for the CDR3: TGTGCCAGCAGTTATACTAGGGCCGGCAATCAGCCCCAGCATTTT.

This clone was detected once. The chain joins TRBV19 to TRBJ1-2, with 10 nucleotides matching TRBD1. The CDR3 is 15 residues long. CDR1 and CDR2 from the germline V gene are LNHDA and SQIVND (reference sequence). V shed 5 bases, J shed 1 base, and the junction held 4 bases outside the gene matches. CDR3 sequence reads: CASSPRDRGNYGYTF. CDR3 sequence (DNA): TGTGCCAGTAGTCCGAGGGACAGGGGTAACTATGGCTACACCTTC. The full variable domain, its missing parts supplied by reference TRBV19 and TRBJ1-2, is DGGITQSPKYLFRKEGQNVTLSCEQNLNHDAMYWYRQDPGQGLRLIYYSQIVNDFQKGDIAEGYSVSREKKESFPLTVTSAQKNPTAFYLCASSPRDRGNYGYTFGSGTRLTVV.